This is a list of T cell receptor beta chains from one sample in a study of identical twins. TCRdb reprocessed the 5' RACE reads via MiXCR and lists one record per CDR3 protein. The sample holds 250,000 or so distinct CDR3 sequences, about 8% seen once. These same data were also listed under a study on yellow fever vaccine responses in identical twins.

Material: CD8+ T cells sorted from blood. These receptors were collected from a woman aged 18-35 years in good health. Each CDR3 is given without its conserved first and last residue.

TRBV12-3/TRBV12-4 | ASSPGTSPYEQY
TRBV12-5 | ASGFPSGYEQF
TRBV20-1 | SAEMGTNNYEQY
TRBV10-3 | AISFENTGELF
TRBV28 | ASRPTTGGGQPQH
TRBV28 | ASSFLKGQSNQPQH
TRBV24-1 | ATRNRESESSEAF
TRBV6-5 | ASSYSRASGVSEQF
TRBV29-1 | SVEDLPADYSYNEQF
TRBV2 | ASSESVGAGYEQY
TRBV4-1 | ASSQEDRAYEQY
TRBV28 | ASSPPTGVGTDTQY
TRBV29-1 | SVEMDRYNEQF
TRBV3-1 | ASSQEFPGTGGPYEQY
TRBV2 | ASIPAAGAHEQY
TRBV20-1 | SAFSGGDYEQY
TRBV9 | ASSGGSGGLREQF
TRBV24-1 | ATSDLAGPAGTQY
TRBV6-2/TRBV6-3 | ASSYPKTGTGPLNEQF
TRBV29-1 | SVETSGSWDTQY
TRBV15 | ATTPERTGNPYEQY
TRBV10-3 | AISNGTASTPSYEQY
TRBV20-1 | SARSGTGEAF
TRBV6-5 | ASSSSSGGNLYEQY
TRBV21-1 | ASSNLPPGQVALTYEQY
TRBV20-1 | SANEPGLAGGFLSYNEQF
TRBV4-3 | ASSQGYSGSYNEQF
TRBV6-2/TRBV6-3 | ASSYHRDRDVNEQF
TRBV5-1 | ASSLAYRRDSNTGELF
TRBV5-6 | ASSFWVAYNEQF
TRBV3-1 | ASSAIGDSNQPQH
TRBV6-4 | ASSEGHTDTDTQY
TRBV6-5 | ASSSDRGGAPQETQY
TRBV27 | ASSLLAPSYEQY
TRBV7-2 | ASSSDIQTRDTGELF
TRBV21-1 | ASSGLPYEQY
TRBV6-4 | ASSDSQGGNEQF
TRBV6-2/TRBV6-3 | ASSYAGGNTEAF
TRBV14 | ASSQDGWKGNDEQF
TRBV4-1 | ASSPGLADEQF
TRBV6-5 | ASSYFDRVGAGELF
TRBV10-2 | ASSEAGGRYNEQF
TRBV29-1 | SVEDEEGALWTDTQY
TRBV28 | ASSIKTGGHEQY